These T cell receptor beta chains were read from a single sample in a study of T cell repertoires in cytomegalovirus infection. TCRdb recomputed calls from the reads with MiXCR, one row per CDR3 protein. The data show roughly 720,000 distinct CDR3 sequences, 35% seen once. The material sequenced was PBMCs. These receptors were taken from a human donor in good health (CMV status not recorded). Some clones in this sample may be carry-over from other donors' samples. Each CDR3 is given with its conserved first and last residue. A D gene is named only where the DNA matches it firmly. Only some rows state a clone size, as once, few, many or a class for expanded clones.

abundance: many
v_gene: TRBV7-9
d_gene: -
j_gene: TRBJ2-5
CDR3aa: CASSLAAYQETQYF
CDR3nt: TGTGCCAGCAGCTTAGCGGCGTACCAAGAGACCCAGTACTTC

abundance: -
v_gene: TRBV4-1
d_gene: -
j_gene: TRBJ2-7
CDR3aa: CASSQVSPYEQYF
CDR3nt: TGTGCCAGCAGCCAAGTAAGTCCCTACGAGCAGTACTTC

abundance: -
v_gene: TRBV4-1
d_gene: TRBD2
j_gene: TRBJ2-1
CDR3aa: CASSQEGLAGLNEQFF
CDR3nt: TGCGCCAGCAGCCAAGAAGGCCTAGCGGGTCTCAATGAGCAGTTCTTC

abundance: few
v_gene: TRBV11-3
d_gene: -
j_gene: TRBJ2-3
CDR3aa: CASSLQGFTDTQYF
CDR3nt: TGTGCCAGCAGCTTACAGGGTTTTACAGATACGCAGTATTTT

abundance: few
v_gene: TRBV4-2
d_gene: TRBD2
j_gene: TRBJ2-5
CDR3aa: CASSQDRLVGLAGQGTQYF
CDR3nt: TGTGCCAGCAGCCAAGATAGGCTTGTTGGCCTAGCGGGGCAGGGGACCCAGTACTTC

abundance: -
v_gene: TRBV14
d_gene: -
j_gene: TRBJ2-7
CDR3aa: CASSQVVYSLVPYEQYF
CDR3nt: TGTGCCAGCAGCCAAGTAGTGTACTCCCTAGTCCCTTACGAGCAGTACTTC

abundance: -
v_gene: TRBV2
d_gene: -
j_gene: TRBJ1-2
CDR3aa: CASSEVTDPYGYTF
CDR3nt: TGTGCCAGCAGTGAAGTTACCGATCCCTATGGCTACACCTTC

abundance: -
v_gene: TRBV10-3
d_gene: TRBD2
j_gene: TRBJ2-3
CDR3aa: CAISPTSGGASTQYF
CDR3nt: TGTGCCATCTCACCGACTAGCGGGGGCGCCAGTACGCAGTATTTT

abundance: few
v_gene: TRBV28
d_gene: -
j_gene: TRBJ1-2
CDR3aa: CASSLVLGNYGYTF
CDR3nt: TGTGCCAGCAGTTTAGTGCTTGGTAACTATGGCTACACCTTC

abundance: -
v_gene: TRBV15
d_gene: -
j_gene: TRBJ1-5
CDR3aa: CANSRTTHTVSNQPQHF
CDR3nt: TGTGCCAACAGTAGGACGACCCATACGGTTAGCAATCAGCCCCAGCATTTT

abundance: few
v_gene: TRBV28
d_gene: -
j_gene: TRBJ1-6
CDR3aa: CASRDGSRRDNSPLHF
CDR3nt: TGTGCCAGCAGGGATGGGTCCAGGAGGGATAATTCACCCCTCCACTTT